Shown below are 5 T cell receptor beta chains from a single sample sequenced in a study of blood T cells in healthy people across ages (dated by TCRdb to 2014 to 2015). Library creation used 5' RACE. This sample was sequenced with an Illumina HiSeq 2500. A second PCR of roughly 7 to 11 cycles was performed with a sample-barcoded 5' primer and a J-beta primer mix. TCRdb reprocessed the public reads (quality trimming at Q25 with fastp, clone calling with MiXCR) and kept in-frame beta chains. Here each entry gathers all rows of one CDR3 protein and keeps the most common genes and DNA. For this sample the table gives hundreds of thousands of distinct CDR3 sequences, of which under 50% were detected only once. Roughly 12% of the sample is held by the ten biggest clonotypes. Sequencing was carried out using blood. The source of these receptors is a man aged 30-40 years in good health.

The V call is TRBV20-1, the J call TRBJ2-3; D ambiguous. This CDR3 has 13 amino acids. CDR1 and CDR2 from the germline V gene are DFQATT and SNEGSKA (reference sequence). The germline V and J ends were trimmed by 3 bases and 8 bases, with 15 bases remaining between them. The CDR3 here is CSASLLEGGTQYF. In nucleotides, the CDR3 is TGCAGTGCTAGTCTCCTTGAAGGTGGTACGCAGTATTTT.

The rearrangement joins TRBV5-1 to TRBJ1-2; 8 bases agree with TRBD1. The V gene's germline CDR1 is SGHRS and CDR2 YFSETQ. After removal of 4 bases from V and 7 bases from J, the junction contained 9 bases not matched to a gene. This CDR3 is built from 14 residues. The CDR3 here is CASSGGQGTSGYTF. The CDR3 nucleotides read TGCGCCAGCAGCGGCGGACAGGGAACGAGTGGCTACACCTTC.

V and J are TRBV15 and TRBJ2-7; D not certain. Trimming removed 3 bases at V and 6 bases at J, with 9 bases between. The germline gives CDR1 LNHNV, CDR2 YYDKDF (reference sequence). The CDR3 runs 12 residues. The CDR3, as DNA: TGTGCCACCAGCAGCGAAGGACGCGAGCAGTACTTC. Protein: CATSSEGREQYF.

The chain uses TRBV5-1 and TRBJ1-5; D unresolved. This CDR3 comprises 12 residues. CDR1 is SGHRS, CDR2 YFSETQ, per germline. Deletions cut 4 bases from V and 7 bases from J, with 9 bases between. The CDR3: CASSPDGQPQHF. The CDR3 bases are TGCGCCAGCAGCCCTGACGGGCAGCCCCAGCATTTT. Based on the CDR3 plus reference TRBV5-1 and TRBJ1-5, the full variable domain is KAGVTQTPRYLIKTRGQQVTLSCSPISGHRSVSWYQQTPGQGLQFLFEYFSETQRNKGNFPGRFSGRQFSNSRSEMNVSTLELGDSALYLCASSPDGQPQHFGDGTRLSIL.

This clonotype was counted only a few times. CDR3 loop: CASSLVDLQGSQYGYTF. CDR3 sequence (DNA): TGTGCCAGCAGTTTAGTGGATTTACAGGGATCTCAGTATGGCTACACCTTC. The rearrangement links TRBV12-3 or TRBV12-4 to TRBJ1-2; maybe TRBD1 (6 bases). The CDR3 is 17 residues long. V was clipped by 1 base and J by 5 bases, with 20 bases between them.